The present T cell receptor (beta chain) was sequenced within a study of blood T cell repertoires in COVID-19. The wider study: Sources were T cells, B-cell-depleted T cells, or PBMCs; the material itself was cDNA or gDNA.

Repertoires were generated with immunoSEQ multiplex PCR, while TCRdb's copy carries only in-frame clones and drops some. Among about 210,000 clones listed, roughly 89% were seen once. Germline V lookup: CDR1 SQVTM, CDR2 ANQGSEA. J was trimmed by 0 bases and V by 6 bases; bases with no gene match: 0. This CDR3 contains 12 residues. Adults between roughly 18 and 100 years of age took part from 20 to 25 US areas. Input material: PBMCs or T cells enriched from blood (not recorded which). The clonotype was recovered from a man between 18 and 35 years old with acute COVID-19. V is TRBV29-1 and J is TRBJ2-7; 9 bases fit TRBD1. The CDR3 DNA reads TGCAGCGTGGGACAGGGCTCCTACGAGCAGTACTTC. Its translation is CSVGQGSYEQYF.